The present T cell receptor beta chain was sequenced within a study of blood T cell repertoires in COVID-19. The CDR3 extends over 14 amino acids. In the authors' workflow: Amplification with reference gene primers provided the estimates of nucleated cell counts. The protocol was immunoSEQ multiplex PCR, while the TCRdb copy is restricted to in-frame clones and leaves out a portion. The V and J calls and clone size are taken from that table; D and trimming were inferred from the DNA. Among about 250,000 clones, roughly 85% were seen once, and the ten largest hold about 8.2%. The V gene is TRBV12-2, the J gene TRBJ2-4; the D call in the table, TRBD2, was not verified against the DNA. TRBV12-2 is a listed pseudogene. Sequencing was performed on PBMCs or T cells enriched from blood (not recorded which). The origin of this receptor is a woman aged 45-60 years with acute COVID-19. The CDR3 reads CASRTGVTKNIQYF. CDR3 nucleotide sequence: TGTGCAAGCCGTACCGGGGTAACCAAAAACATTCAGTACTTC.